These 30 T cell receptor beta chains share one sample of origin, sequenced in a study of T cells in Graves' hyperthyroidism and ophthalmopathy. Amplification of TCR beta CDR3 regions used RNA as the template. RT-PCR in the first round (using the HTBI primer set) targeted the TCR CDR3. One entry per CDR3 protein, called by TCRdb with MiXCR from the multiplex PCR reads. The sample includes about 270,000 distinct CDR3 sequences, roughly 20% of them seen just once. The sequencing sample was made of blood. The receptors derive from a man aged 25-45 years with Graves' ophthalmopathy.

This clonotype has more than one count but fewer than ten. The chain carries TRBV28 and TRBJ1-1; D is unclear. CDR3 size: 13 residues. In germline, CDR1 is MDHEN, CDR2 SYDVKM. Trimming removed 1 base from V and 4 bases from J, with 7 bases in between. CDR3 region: CASSLLGSTEAFF. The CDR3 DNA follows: TGTGCCAGCAGTTTATTAGGGAGCACTGAAGCTTTCTTT.

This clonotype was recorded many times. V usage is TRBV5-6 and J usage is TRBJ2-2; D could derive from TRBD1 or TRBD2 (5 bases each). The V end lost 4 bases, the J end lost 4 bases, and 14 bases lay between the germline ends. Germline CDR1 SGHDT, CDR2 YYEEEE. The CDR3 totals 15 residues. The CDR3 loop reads CASSPGAYLTGELFF. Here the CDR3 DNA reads TGTGCCAGCAGCCCCGGGGCTTACCTCACCGGGGAGCTGTTTTTT.

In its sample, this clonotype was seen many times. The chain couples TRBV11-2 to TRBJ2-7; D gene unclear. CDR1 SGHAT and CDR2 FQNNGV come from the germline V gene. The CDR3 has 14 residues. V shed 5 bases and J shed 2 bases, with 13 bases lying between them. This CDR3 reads CASSPGSPTYEQYF. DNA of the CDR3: TGTGCCAGCAGCCCGGGCAGCCCCACCTACGAGCAGTACTTC.

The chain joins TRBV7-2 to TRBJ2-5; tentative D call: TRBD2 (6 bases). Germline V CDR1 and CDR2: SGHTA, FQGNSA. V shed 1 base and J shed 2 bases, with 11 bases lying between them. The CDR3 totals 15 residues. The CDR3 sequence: CASSLDPLAQETQYF. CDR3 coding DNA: TGTGCCAGCAGCTTAGACCCCCTAGCGCAAGAGACCCAGTACTTC.

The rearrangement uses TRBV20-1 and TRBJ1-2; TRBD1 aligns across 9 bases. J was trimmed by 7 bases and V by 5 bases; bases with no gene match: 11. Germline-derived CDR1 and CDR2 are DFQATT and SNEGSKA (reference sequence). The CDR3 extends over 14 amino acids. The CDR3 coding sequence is TGCAGTGCTGACCCGCGGACAGGGGAGGGTGGCTACACCTTC. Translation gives CSADPRTGEGGYTF.

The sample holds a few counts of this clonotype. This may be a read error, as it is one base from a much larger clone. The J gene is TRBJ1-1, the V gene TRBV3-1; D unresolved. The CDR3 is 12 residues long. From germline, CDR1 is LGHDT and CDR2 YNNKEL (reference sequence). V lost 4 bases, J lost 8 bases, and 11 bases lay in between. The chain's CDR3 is CASSRVEAEAFF. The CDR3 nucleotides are TGTGCCAGCAGCCGAGTTGAGGCGGAAGCTTTCTTT.

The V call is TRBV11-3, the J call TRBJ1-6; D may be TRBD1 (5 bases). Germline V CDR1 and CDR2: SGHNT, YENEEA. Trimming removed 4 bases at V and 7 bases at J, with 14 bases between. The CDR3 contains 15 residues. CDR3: CASSSVGQPNSPLHF. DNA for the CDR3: TGTGCCAGCAGCTCCGTGGGGCAGCCCAATTCACCCCTCCACTTT.

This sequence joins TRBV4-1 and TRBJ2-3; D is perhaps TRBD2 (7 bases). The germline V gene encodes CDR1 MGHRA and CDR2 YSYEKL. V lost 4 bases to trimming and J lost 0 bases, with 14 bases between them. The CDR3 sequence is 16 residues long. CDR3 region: CASSLARGPSTDTQYF. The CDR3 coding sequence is TGCGCCAGCAGCCTAGCGCGGGGGCCAAGCACAGATACGCAGTATTTT.

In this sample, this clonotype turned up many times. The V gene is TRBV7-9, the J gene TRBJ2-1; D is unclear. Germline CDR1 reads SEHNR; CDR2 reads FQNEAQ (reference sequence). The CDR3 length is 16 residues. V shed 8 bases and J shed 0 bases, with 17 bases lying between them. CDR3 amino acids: CASGPLEKASYNEQFF. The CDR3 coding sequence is TGTGCCAGCGGACCACTTGAGAAGGCCTCCTACAATGAGCAGTTCTTC. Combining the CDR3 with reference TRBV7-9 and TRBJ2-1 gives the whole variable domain DTGVSQNPRHKITKRGQNVTFRCDPISEHNRLYWYRQTLGQGPEFLTYFQNEAQLEKSRLLSDRFSAERPKGSFSTLEIQRTEQGDSAMYLCASGPLEKASYNEQFFGPGTRLTVL.

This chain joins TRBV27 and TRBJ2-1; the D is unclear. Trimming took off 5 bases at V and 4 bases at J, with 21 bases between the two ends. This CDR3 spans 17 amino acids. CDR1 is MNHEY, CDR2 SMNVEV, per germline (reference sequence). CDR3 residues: CASSPSLGPGSYNEQFF. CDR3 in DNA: TGTGCCAGCAGTCCCTCCCTAGGACCAGGATCGTACAATGAGCAGTTCTTC.

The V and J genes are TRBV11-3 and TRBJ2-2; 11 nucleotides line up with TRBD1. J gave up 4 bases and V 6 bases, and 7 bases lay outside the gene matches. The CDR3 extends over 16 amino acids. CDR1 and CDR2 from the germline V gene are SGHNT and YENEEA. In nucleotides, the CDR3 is TGTGCCAGCAGTCCCGGACAGGGGGCTGTCACCGGGGAGCTGTTTTTT. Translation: CASSPGQGAVTGELFF.

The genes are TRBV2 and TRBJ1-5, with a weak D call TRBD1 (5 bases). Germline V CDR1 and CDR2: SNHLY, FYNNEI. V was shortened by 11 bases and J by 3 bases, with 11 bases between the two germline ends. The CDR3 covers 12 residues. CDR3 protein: CAWGGINQPQHF. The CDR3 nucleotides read TGTGCCTGGGGGGGTATCAATCAGCCCCAGCATTTT. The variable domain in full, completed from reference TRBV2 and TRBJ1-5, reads EPEVTQTPSHQVTQMGQEVILRCVPISNHLYFYWYRQILGQKVEFLVSFYNNEISEKSEIFDDQFSVERPDGSNFTLKIRSTKLEDSAMYFCAWGGINQPQHFGDGTRLSIL.

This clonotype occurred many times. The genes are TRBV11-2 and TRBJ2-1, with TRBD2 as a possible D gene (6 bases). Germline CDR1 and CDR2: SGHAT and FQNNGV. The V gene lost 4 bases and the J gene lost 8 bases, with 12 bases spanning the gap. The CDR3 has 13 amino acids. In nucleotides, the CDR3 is TGTGCCAGCAGCTCACTCCCGGGGGATGAGCAGTTCTTC. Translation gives CASSSLPGDEQFF.

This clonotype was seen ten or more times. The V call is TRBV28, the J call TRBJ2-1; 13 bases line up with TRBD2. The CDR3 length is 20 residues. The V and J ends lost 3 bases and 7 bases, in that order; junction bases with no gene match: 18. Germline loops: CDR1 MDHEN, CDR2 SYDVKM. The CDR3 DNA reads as TGTGCCAGCAGTTTTCAAATTCGGACTAGCGGGAGCTGGGGCTTAAATGAGCAGTTCTTC. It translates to CASSFQIRTSGSWGLNEQFF.

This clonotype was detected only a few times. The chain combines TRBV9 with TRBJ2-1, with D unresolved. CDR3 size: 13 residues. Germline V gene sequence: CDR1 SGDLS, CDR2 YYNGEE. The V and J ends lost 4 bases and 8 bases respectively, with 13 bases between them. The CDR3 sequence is CASSPGGGDEQFF. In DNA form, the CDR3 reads TGTGCCAGCAGCCCCGGTGGTGGGGATGAGCAGTTCTTC.

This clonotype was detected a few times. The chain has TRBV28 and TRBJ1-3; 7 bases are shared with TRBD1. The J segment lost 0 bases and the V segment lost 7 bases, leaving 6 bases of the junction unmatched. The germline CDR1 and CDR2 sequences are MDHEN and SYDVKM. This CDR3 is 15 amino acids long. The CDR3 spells CASITGDSSGNTIYF. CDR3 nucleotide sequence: TGTGCCAGCATTACAGGGGATTCCTCTGGAAACACCATATATTTT.

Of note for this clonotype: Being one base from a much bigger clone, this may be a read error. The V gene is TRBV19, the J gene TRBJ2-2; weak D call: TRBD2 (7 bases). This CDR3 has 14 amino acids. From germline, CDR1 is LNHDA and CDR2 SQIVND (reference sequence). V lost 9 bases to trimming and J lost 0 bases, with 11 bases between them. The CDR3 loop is CASCGGPNTGELFF. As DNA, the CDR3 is TGTGCCAGCTGCGGGGGCCCGAACACCGGGGAGCTGTTTTTT.

Here the CDR3 reads CASSLFTSTGELFF. The CDR3 DNA is TGTGCCAGCAGTTTGTTTACTAGCACCGGGGAGCTGTTTTTT. The rearrangement uses TRBV12-3 or TRBV12-4 and TRBJ2-2, with a possible D match to TRBD2 (5 bases). The CDR3 runs 14 residues. Trimming removed 3 bases from V and 4 bases from J, with 9 bases in between.

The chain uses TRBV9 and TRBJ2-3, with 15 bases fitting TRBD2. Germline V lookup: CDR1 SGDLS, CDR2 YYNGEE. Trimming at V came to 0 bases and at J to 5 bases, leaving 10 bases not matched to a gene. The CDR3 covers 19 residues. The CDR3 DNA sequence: TGTGCCAGCAGCGTAGTTCCGGGACTAGCGGGAGGAGCTGAAGATACGCAGTATTTT. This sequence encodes CASSVVPGLAGGAEDTQYF.

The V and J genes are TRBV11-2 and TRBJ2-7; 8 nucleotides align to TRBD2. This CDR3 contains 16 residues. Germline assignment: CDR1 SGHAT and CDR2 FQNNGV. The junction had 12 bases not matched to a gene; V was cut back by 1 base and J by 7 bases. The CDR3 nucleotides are TGTGCCAGCAGCTTAGTGCGGGAGGCCGTGACGGGGGAGCAGTACTTC. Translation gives CASSLVREAVTGEQYF. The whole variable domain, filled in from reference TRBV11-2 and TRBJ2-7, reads EAGVAQSPRYKIIEKRQSVAFWCNPISGHATLYWYQQILGQGPKLLIQFQNNGVVDDSQLPKDRFSAERLKGVDSTLKIQPAKLEDSAVYLCASSLVREAVTGEQYFGPGTRLTVT.

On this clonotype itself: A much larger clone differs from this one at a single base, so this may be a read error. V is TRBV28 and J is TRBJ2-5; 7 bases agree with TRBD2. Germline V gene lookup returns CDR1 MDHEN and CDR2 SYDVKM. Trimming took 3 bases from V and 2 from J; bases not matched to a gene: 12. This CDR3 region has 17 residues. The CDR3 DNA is TGTGCCAGCAGTTTTTCACGTAGCACGGGACTACAAGAGACCCAGTACTTC. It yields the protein CASSFSRSTGLQETQYF.

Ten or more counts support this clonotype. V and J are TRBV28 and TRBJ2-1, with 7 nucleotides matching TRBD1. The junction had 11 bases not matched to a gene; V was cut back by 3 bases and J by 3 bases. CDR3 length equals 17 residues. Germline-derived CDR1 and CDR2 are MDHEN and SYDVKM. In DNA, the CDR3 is TGTGCCAGCAGTTTCGGCACGTATAGGGGGCTCTACAATGAGCAGTTCTTC. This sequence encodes CASSFGTYRGLYNEQFF.

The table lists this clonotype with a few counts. CDR3 amino acids: CASYLRTSRTGELFF. The CDR3 DNA follows: TGTGCCAGCTACCTGAGGACTAGCAGAACCGGGGAGCTGTTTTTT. The gene calls are TRBV11-3 and TRBJ2-2; 8 bases fit TRBD2. J gave up 5 bases and V 8 bases, and 10 bases lay outside the gene matches. The germline gives CDR1 SGHNT, CDR2 YENEEA. The CDR3 sequence is 15 residues long.

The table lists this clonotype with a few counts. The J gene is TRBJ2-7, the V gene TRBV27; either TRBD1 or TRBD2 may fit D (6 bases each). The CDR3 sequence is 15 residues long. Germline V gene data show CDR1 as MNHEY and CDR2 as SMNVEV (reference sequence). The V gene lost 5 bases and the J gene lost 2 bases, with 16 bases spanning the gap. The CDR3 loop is CASSRGAVGAYEQYF. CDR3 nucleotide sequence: TGTGCCAGCAGTAGGGGGGCGGTTGGGGCCTACGAGCAGTACTTC.

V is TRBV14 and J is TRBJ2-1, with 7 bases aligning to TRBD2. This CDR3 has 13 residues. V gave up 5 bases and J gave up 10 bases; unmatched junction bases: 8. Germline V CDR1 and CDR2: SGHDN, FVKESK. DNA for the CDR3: TGTGCCAGCAGCAAAAATCAGGGAGGGGAGCAGTTCTTC. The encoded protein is CASSKNQGGEQFF.

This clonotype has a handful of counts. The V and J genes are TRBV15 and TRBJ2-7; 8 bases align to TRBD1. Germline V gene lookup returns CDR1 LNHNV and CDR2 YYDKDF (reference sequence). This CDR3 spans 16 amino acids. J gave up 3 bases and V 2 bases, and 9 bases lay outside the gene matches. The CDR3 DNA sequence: TGTGCCACCAGCAGAACGAGCCAGGGGGCTCGCTACGAGCAGTACTTC. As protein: CATSRTSQGARYEQYF.

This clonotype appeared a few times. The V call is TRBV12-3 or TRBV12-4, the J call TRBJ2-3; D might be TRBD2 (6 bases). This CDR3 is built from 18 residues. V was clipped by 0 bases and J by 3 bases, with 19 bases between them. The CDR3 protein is CASSLALSLEGKTDTQYF. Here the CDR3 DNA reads TGTGCCAGCAGTTTAGCGCTCTCACTGGAGGGGAAAACAGATACGCAGTATTTT.

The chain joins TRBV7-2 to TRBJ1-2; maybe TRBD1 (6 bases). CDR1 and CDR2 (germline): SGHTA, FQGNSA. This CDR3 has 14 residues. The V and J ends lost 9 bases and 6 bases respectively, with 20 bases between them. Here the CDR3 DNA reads TGTGCCAGTAGCCGATACAGGGAAACACATGGCTACACCTTC. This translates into CASSRYRETHGYTF.

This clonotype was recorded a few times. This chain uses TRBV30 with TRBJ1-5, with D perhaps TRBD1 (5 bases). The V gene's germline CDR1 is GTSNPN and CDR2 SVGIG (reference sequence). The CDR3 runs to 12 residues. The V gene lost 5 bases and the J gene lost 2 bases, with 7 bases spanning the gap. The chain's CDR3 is CAWGGGNQPQHF. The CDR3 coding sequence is TGTGCCTGGGGGGGGGGCAATCAGCCCCAGCATTTT.

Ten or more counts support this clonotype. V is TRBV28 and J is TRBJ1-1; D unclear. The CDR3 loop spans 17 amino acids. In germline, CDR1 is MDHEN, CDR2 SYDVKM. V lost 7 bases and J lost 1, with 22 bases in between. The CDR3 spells CASTPPGGAGWNTEAFF. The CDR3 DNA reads TGTGCCAGCACCCCCCCAGGCGGAGCGGGCTGGAACACTGAAGCTTTCTTT.